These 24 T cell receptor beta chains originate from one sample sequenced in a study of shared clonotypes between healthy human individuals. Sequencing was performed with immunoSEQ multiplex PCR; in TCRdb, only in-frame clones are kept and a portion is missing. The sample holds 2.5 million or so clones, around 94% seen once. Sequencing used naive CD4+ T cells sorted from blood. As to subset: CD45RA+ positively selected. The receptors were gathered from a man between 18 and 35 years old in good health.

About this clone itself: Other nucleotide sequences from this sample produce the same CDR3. The CDR3 sequence is CAWSERDTEAFF. DNA for the CDR3: TGTGCCTGGAGTGAGAGGGACACTGAAGCTTTCTTT. This chain connects TRBV30 to TRBJ1-1; D gene ambiguous. Trimming removed 1 base from V and 3 bases from J, with 6 bases in between. This CDR3 spans 12 amino acids. CDR1 and CDR2 from the germline V gene are GTSNPN and SVGIG (reference sequence).

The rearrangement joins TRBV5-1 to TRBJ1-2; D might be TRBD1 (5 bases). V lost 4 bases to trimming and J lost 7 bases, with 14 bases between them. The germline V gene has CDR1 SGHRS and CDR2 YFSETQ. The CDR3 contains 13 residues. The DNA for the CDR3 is TGCGCCAGCAGCGTAAGCCCCGGGGGTGGCTACACCTTC. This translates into CASSVSPGGGYTF.

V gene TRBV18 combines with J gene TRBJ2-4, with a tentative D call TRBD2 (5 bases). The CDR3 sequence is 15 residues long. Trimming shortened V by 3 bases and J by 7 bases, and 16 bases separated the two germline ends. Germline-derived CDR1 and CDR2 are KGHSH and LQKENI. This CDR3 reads CASSPGQVSGNIQYF. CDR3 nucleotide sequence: TGTGCCAGCTCACCGGGCCAGGTGTCGGGGAACATTCAGTACTTC.

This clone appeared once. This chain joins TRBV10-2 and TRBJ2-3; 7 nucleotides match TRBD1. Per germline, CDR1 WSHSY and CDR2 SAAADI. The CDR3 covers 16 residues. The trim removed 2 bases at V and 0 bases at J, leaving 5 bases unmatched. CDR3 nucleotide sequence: TGCGCCAGCAGTGAGATAAGGGGGCCCAGCACAGATACGCAGTATTTT. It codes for CASSEIRGPSTDTQYF.

The CDR3 is CASRRTQGQETQYF. CDR3 coding DNA: TGTGCCTCCAGGAGGACCCAGGGCCAAGAGACCCAGTACTTC. The chain employs TRBV10-3 and TRBJ2-5; D is possibly TRBD1 or TRBD2 (5 bases each). V lost 11 bases to trimming and J lost 1 base, with 17 bases between them. This CDR3 region has 14 residues. The V gene's germline CDR1 is ENHRY and CDR2 SYGVKD.

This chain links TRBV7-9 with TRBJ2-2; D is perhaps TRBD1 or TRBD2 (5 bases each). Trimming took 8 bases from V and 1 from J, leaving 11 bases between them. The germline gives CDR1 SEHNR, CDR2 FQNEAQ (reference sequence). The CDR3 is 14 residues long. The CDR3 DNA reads TGTGCCAGCGAGGGGCAGTTGAACACCGGGGAGCTGTTTTTT. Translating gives CASEGQLNTGELFF.

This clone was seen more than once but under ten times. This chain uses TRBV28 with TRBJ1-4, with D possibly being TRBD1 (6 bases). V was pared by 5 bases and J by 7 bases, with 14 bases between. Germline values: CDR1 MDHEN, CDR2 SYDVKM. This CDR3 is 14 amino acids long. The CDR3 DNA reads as TGTGCCAGCAGTGCGACAGGACCCTCTGAAAAACTGTTTTTT. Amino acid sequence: CASSATGPSEKLFF.

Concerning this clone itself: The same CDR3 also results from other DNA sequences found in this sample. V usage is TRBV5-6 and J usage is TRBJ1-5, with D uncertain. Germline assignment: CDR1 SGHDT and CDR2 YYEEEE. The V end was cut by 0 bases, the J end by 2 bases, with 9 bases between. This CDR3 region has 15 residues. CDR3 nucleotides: TGTGCCAGCAGCTTGGGTGGGCTCGGCAATCAGCCCCAGCATTTT. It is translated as CASSLGGLGNQPQHF. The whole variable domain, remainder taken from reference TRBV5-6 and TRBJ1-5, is DAGVTQSPTHLIKTRGQQVTLRCSPKSGHDTVSWYQQALGQGPQFIFQYYEEEERQRGNFPDRFSGHQFPNYSSELNVNALLLGDSALYLCASSLGGLGNQPQHFGDGTRLSIL.

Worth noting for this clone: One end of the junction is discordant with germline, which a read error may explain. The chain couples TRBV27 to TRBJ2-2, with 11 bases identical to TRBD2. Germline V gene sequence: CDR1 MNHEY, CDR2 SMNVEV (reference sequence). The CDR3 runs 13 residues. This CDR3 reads CASSLKLAGGWIF. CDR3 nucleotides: TGTGCCAGCAGTTTAAAGCTAGCGGGGGGTTGGATTTTT.

The CDR3: CASSNDRVAYNEQFF. The DNA of the CDR3 is TGTGCCAGCAGTAACGACAGGGTAGCCTACAATGAGCAGTTCTTC. The chain carries TRBV6-6 and TRBJ2-1; 7 positions match TRBD1. The CDR3 is made up of 15 amino acids. CDR1 and CDR2 (germline): MNHNY, SVGAGI (reference sequence). The V and J ends lost 5 bases and 2 bases, in that order; junction bases with no gene match: 6.

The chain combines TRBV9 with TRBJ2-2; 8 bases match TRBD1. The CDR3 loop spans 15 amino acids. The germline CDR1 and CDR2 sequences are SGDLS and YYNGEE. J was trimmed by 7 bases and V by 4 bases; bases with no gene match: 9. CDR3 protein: CASSLGQGGSGELFF. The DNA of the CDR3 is TGTGCCAGCAGCCTTGGACAGGGTGGAAGCGGGGAGCTGTTTTTT.

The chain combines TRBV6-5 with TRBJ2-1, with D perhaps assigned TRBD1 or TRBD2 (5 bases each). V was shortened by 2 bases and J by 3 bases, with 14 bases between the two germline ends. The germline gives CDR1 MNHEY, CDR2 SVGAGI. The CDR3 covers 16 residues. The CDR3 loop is CASSYGDPRHYNEQFF. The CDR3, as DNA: TGTGCCAGCAGTTACGGGGACCCACGTCACTACAATGAGCAGTTCTTC.

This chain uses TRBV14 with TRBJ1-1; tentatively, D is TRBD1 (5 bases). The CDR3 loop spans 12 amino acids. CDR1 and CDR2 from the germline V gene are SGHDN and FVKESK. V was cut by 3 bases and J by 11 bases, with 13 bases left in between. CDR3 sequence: CASSHPGTRAFF. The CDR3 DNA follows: TGTGCCAGCAGCCATCCCGGGACCCGCGCTTTCTTT. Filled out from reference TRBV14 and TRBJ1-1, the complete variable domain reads EAGVTQFPSHSVIEKGQTVTLRCDPISGHDNLYWYRRVMGKEIKFLLHFVKESKQDESGMPNNRFLAERTGGTYSTLKVQPAELEDSGVYFCASSHPGTRAFFGQGTRLTVV.

The CDR3 loop reads CASSSSGGGYTF. For the CDR3, the DNA is TGTGCCAGCTCCTCCTCCGGGGGGGGCTACACCTTC. This sequence joins TRBV28 and TRBJ1-2, with a possible D match to TRBD1 (5 bases). V lost 8 bases and J 8 bases, leaving 15 bases between the germline ends. The germline CDR1 and CDR2 sequences are MDHEN and SYDVKM. The CDR3 is made up of 12 amino acids.

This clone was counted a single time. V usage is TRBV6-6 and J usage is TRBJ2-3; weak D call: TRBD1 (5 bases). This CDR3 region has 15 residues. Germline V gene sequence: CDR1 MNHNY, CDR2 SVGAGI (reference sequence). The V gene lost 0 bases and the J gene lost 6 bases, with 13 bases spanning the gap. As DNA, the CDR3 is TGTGCCAGCAGTTACTCCGGCAGGGTTGGTGATACGCAGTATTTT. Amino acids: CASSYSGRVGDTQYF.

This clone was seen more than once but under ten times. CDR3 nucleotides: TGTGCCAGTAGCCGCCGAGAGTTGGGAAGCTCCTACGAGCAGTACTTC. The encoded protein is CASSRRELGSSYEQYF. This chain uses TRBV19 with TRBJ2-7, with D uncertain. V gave up 6 bases and J gave up 0 bases, with 18 bases separating them. Germline V gene data show CDR1 as LNHDA and CDR2 as SQIVND (reference sequence). The CDR3 is 16 amino acids.

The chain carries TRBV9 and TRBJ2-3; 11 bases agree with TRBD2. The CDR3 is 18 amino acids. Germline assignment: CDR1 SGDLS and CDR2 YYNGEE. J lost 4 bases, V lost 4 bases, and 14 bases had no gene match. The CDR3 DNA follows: TGTGCCAGCAGCCCCGGGTTAGCGGGGGGGCCATGGGCAGATACGCAGTATTTT. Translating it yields CASSPGLAGGPWADTQYF.

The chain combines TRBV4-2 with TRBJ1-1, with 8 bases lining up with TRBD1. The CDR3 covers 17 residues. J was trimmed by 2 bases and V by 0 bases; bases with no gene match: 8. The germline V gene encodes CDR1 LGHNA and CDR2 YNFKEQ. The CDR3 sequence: CASSQEGLGQDNTEAFF. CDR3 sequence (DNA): TGTGCCAGCAGCCAAGAAGGCCTGGGACAGGACAACACTGAAGCTTTCTTT.

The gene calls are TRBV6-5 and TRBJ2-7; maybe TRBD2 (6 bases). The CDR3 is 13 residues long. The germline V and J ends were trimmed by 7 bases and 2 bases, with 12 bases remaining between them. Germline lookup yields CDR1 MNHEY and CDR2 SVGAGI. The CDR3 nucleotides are TGTGCCAGCATGCCCGGAGGGGCCTACGAGCAGTACTTC. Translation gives CASMPGGAYEQYF.

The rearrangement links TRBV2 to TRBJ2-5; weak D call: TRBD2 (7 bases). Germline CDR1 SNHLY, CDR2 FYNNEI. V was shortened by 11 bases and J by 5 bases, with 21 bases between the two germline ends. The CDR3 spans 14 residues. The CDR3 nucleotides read TGTGCCGGATCCAGGGGCGGGAGAGGGGAGACCCAGTACTTC. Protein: CAGSRGGRGETQYF.

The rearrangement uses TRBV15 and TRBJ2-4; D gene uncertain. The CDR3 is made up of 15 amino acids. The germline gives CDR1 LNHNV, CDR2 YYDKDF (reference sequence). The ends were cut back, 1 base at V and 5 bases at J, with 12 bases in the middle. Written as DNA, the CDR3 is TGTGCCACCAGCAGAGTGTCCAGCGACCAAAACATTCAGTACTTC. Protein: CATSRVSSDQNIQYF.

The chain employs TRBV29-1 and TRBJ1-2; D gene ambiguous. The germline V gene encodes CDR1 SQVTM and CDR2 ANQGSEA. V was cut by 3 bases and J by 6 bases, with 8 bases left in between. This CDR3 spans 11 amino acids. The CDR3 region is CSVEEGHGYTF. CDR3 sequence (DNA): TGCAGCGTTGAGGAGGGTCATGGCTACACCTTC.

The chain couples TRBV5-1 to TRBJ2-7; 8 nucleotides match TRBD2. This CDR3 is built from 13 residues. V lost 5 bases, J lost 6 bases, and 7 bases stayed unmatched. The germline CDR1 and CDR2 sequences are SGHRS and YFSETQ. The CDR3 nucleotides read TGCGCCAGCAGATCAGCGGGGGTAATCGAGCAGTACTTC. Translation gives CASRSAGVIEQYF.

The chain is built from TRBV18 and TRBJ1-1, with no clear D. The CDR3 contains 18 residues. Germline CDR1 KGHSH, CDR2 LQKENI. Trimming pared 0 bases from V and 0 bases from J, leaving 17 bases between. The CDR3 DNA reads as TGTGCCAGCTCACCACCTTCACCCCACCGGAATATGAACACTGAAGCTTTCTTT. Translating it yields CASSPPSPHRNMNTEAFF. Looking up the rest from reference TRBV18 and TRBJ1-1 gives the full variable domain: NAGVMQNPRHLVRRRGQEARLRCSPMKGHSHVYWYRQLPEEGLKFMVYLQKENIIDESGMPKERFSAEFPKEGPSILRIQQVVRGDSAAYFCASSPPSPHRNMNTEAFFGQGTRLTVV.